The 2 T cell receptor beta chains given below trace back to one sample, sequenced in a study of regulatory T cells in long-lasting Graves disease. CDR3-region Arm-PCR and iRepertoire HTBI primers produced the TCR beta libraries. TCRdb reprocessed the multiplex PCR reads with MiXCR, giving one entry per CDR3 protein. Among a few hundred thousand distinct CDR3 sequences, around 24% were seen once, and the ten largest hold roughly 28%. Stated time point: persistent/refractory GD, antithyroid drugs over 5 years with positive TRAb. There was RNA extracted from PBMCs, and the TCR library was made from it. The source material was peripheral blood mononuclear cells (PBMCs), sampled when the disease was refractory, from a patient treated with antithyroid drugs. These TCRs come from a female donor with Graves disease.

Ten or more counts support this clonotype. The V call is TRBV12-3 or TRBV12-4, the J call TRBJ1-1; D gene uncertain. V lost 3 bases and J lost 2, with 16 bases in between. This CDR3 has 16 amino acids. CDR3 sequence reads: CASSFDAFLANTEAFF. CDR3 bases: TGTGCCAGCAGTTTTGATGCGTTCCTAGCTAACACTGAAGCTTTCTTT.

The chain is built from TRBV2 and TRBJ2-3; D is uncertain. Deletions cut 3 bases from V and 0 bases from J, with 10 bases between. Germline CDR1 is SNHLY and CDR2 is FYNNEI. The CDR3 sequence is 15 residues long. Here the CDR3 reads CASSENSASTDTQYF. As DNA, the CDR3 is TGTGCCAGCAGTGAGAATAGTGCTAGCACAGATACGCAGTATTTT. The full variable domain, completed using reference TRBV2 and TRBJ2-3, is EPEVTQTPSHQVTQMGQEVILRCVPISNHLYFYWYRQILGQKVEFLVSFYNNEISEKSEIFDDQFSVERPDGSNFTLKIRSTKLEDSAMYFCASSENSASTDTQYFGPGTRLTVL.